Listed below are T cell receptor beta chains from one sample, sequenced in a study of human T cells and chemical hapten exposure. One entry per CDR3 protein results from TCRdb running MiXCR on the RACE reads. The table includes about 130,000 distinct CDR3 sequences, approximately 9.5% detected once. Sequenced: whole blood. These receptors were obtained from a male donor in good health. Some clones in this sample may be carry-over from other donors' samples. The CDR3 runs from the conserved cysteine through the conserved F or W. The D gene is left open where the match is weak. Rows may omit the clone size; those that give it use once, few, many or a size class.

size	V	D	length	J	CDR3	DNA
.	TRBV7-2	TRBD1	16	TRBJ1-6	CASSLLSGGLGKALHF	TGTGCCAGCAGCTTATTATCAGGGGGGCTTGGGAAAGCCCTCCACTTT
.	TRBV6-2/TRBV6-3	.	15	TRBJ1-5	CASSPQRNSNQPQHF	TGTGCCAGCAGTCCACAGAGAAATAGCAATCAGCCCCAGCATTTT
few	TRBV5-4	TRBD2	17	TRBJ2-5	CASSLVASGTNQETQYF	TGTGCCAGCAGCTTGGTAGCTAGCGGAACTAATCAAGAGACCCAGTACTTC
few	TRBV20-1	TRBD1	18	TRBJ1-2	CSARDWWDRGESNYGYTF	TGCAGTGCTAGAGATTGGTGGGACAGGGGCGAATCTAACTATGGCTACACCTTC
.	TRBV7-2	TRBD2	14	TRBJ2-7	CASSLSSGAYEQYF	TGTGCCAGCAGCTTATCCAGCGGGGCTTACGAGCAGTACTTC
few	TRBV2	.	14	TRBJ2-7	CASSVGRSSYEQYF	TGTGCCAGCAGTGTCGGCAGGAGCTCCTACGAGCAGTACTTC
.	TRBV20-1	.	16	TRBJ1-5	CSAPREGDGGNQPQHF	TGCAGTGCTCCGAGGGAGGGCGACGGGGGCAATCAGCCCCAGCATTTT
.	TRBV5-1	TRBD1	15	TRBJ1-2	CASSVGQGFESGYTF	TGCGCCAGCAGCGTGGGACAGGGATTCGAAAGCGGCTACACCTTC
few	TRBV6-1	.	13	TRBJ2-1	CASSEVAPNEQFF	TGTGCCAGCAGTGAAGTAGCGCCAAATGAGCAGTTCTTC
many	TRBV6-1	TRBD1	15	TRBJ1-2	CASNTGTGGIYGYTF	TGTGCCAGCAACACCGGGACAGGGGGGATCTATGGCTACACCTTC
.	TRBV20-1	.	13	TRBJ2-2	CSAIFRNTGELFF	TGCAGTGCTATATTTAGGAACACCGGGGAGCTGTTTTTT
.	TRBV4-1	.	16	TRBJ1-1	CASSQRLWGANTEAFF	TGCGCCAGCAGCCAAAGATTATGGGGGGCGAACACTGAAGCTTTCTTT
.	TRBV11-2	TRBD2	15	TRBJ2-7	CASSLGGLAGWMQYF	TGTGCCAGCAGCTTAGGCGGTCTAGCGGGTTGGATGCAGTACTTC
.	TRBV7-9	.	13	TRBJ1-1	CASSPYKNTEAFF	TGTGCCAGCAGCCCCTATAAGAACACTGAAGCTTTCTTT
few	TRBV11-2	.	15	TRBJ2-3	CASSDTGSDTDTQYF	TGTGCCAGCAGCGATACAGGGAGCGACACAGATACGCAGTATTTT
few	TRBV20-1	.	18	TRBJ2-7	CSAREFLGQGITPYEQYF	TGCAGTGCTAGAGAGTTCTTGGGGCAGGGTATCACCCCTTACGAGCAGTACTTC
many	TRBV12-5	.	17	TRBJ1-1	CASGLGTGIRPRFEAFF	TGTGCTAGTGGTTTGGGAACAGGGATCCGCCCTCGATTTGAAGCTTTCTTT
.	TRBV6-1	.	17	TRBJ2-7	CASSEARTAAEFYEQYF	TGTGCCAGCAGTGAAGCCAGGACGGCAGCGGAATTTTACGAGCAGTACTTC
.	TRBV20-1	.	14	TRBJ2-7	CSARGRNQGPEQYF	TGCAGTGCTAGAGGTCGGAATCAAGGGCCAGAGCAGTACTTC
many	TRBV20-1	.	15	TRBJ2-4	CSARSAGRAKNIQYF	TGCAGTGCTAGAAGTGCAGGGCGAGCCAAAAACATTCAGTACTTC
few	TRBV20-1	.	12	TRBJ1-1	CSARFWGTEAFF	TGCAGTGCTAGGTTCTGGGGCACTGAAGCTTTCTTT
few	TRBV12-3/TRBV12-4	TRBD2	18	TRBJ2-2	CASSRSPSGGPGTGELFF	TGTGCCAGCAGTCGATCTCCTAGCGGGGGGCCGGGCACCGGGGAGCTGTTTTTT
many	TRBV11-2	.	16	TRBJ1-4	CASSLTPDRLDEKLFF	TGTGCCAGCAGCTTAACCCCTGACAGGCTCGACGAAAAACTGTTTTTT
.	TRBV2	.	11	TRBJ1-1	CASTPTGEAFF	TGTGCCAGCACTCCGACAGGAGAAGCTTTCTTT
few	TRBV3-1	TRBD1	14	TRBJ1-5	CASSSTGFNQPQHF	TGTGCCAGCAGCTCGACAGGGTTCAATCAGCCCCAGCATTTT
few	TRBV5-1	TRBD1	14	TRBJ1-6	CASSQGTGVSPLHF	TGCGCCAGCAGCCAAGGGACAGGGGTTTCACCCCTCCACTTT
.	TRBV14	.	17	TRBJ2-7	CASSQDAGFPTTIEQYF	TGTGCCAGCAGCCAAGATGCAGGATTCCCGACTACTATCGAGCAGTACTTC
many	TRBV7-2	.	15	TRBJ1-4	CASSLGIATNEKLFF	TGTGCCAGCAGCTTAGGAATTGCAACTAATGAAAAACTGTTTTTT
.	TRBV7-9	TRBD1	16	TRBJ2-1	CASRLSGTGPHNEQFF	TGTGCCAGCAGGCTCTCCGGGACAGGGCCCCACAATGAGCAGTTCTTC
many	TRBV9	.	15	TRBJ2-3	CASSVGPGRTDTQYF	TGTGCCAGCAGCGTAGGTCCAGGGAGGACAGATACGCAGTATTTT
many	TRBV5-1	TRBD2	16	TRBJ2-3	CASSLGLAESTDTQYF	TGCGCCAGCAGCTTAGGACTAGCGGAAAGCACAGATACGCAGTATTTT
.	TRBV6-4	.	13	TRBJ1-2	CASRGDSNYGYTF	TGTGCCAGCAGGGGCGACAGTAACTATGGCTACACCTTC
few	TRBV7-8	.	12	TRBJ1-4	CASSAGLSELFF	TGTGCCAGCAGCGCGGGCCTTAGTGAACTGTTTTTT
few	TRBV9	.	16	TRBJ2-1	CASSVGSGVSYNEQFF	TGTGCCAGCAGCGTAGGGTCGGGGGTTTCCTACAATGAGCAGTTCTTC
.	TRBV12-3/TRBV12-4	TRBD1	15	TRBJ2-1	CASSYPGQGKNEQFF	TGTGCCAGCAGTTACCCGGGACAGGGTAAGAATGAGCAGTTCTTC
.	TRBV7-9	TRBD1	17	TRBJ1-1	CASSLWLRDRAGTEAFF	TGTGCCAGCAGCTTATGGTTGCGGGACAGGGCGGGCACTGAAGCTTTCTTT
many	TRBV4-3	TRBD1	13	TRBJ1-1	CATRDRANTEAFF	TGCGCCACCCGGGACAGGGCGAACACTGAAGCTTTCTTT
many	TRBV10-3	TRBD2	18	TRBJ2-2	CAISESISSGRVGGELFF	TGTGCCATCAGTGAGTCGATTTCTAGCGGGAGAGTCGGCGGGGAGCTGTTTTTT
.	TRBV27	.	13	TRBJ1-1	CASSPGEVSEAFF	TGTGCCAGCAGTCCCGGTGAAGTCAGTGAAGCTTTCTTT
few	TRBV18	TRBD1	14	TRBJ1-5	CASSADRGLQPQHF	TGTGCCAGCTCAGCAGACAGGGGGCTTCAGCCCCAGCATTTT
.	TRBV4-1	.	12	TRBJ1-6	CASSQGISPLHF	TGCGCCAGCAGCCAGGGGATCTCACCCCTCCACTTT
many	TRBV6-5	.	16	TRBJ2-1	CASSYSTGLKVDEQFF	TGTGCCAGCAGTTACTCGACGGGCCTAAAGGTCGATGAGCAGTTCTTC
.	TRBV28	TRBD1	15	TRBJ1-5	CASSLYGQANQPQHF	TGTGCCAGCAGTTTATATGGACAGGCCAATCAGCCCCAGCATTTT
few	TRBV29-1	TRBD1	17	TRBJ2-1	CSVEFWETGGTYNEQFF	TGCAGCGTTGAATTTTGGGAGACAGGGGGAACCTACAATGAGCAGTTCTTC